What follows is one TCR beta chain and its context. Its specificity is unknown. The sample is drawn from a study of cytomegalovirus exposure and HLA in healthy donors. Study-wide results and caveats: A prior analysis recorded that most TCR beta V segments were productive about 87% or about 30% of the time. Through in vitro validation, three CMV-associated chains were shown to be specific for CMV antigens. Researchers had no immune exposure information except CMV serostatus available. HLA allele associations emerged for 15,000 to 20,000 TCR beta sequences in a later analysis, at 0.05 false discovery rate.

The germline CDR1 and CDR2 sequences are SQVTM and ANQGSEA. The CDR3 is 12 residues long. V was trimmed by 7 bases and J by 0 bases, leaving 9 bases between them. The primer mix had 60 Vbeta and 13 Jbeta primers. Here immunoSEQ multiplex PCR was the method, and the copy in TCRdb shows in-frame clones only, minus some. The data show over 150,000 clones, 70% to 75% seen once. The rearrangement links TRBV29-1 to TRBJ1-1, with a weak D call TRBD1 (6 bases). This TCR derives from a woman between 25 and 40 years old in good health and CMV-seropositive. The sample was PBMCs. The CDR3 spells CSAGTMNTEAFF. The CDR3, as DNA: TGCAGCGCCGGGACAATGAACACTGAAGCTTTCTTT. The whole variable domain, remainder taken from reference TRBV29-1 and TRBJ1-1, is SAVISQKPSRDICQRGTSLTIQCQVDSQVTMMFWYRQQPGQSLTLIATANQGSEATYESGFVIDKFPISRPNLTFSTLTVSNMSPEDSSIYLCSAGTMNTEAFFGQGTRLTVV.